This T cell receptor beta chain was recovered during a study of cytomegalovirus exposure and HLA in healthy donors. The overall study: A later analysis reported the same platform for the 120 validation repertoires and the 666 first-cohort repertoires.

This CDR3 has 14 residues. Germline-derived CDR1 and CDR2 are MDHEN and SYDVKM. V dropped 7 bases and J dropped 9 bases, with 16 bases sitting between them. Remarks on this clone: The antigen is undetermined.

Study-wide findings and caveats: The tendency of first-cohort TCR clusters to co-occur in the 120 or so validation repertoires emerged from a later analysis. Most TCR sequences were seen very rarely across donors, but some public TCRs occurred in many.

Repertoires were generated with immunoSEQ multiplex PCR, while TCRdb's copy carries only in-frame clones and drops some. Among tens of thousands of clones listed, 92% were seen once. Sequences were obtained from PBMCs. The V gene is TRBV28, the J gene TRBJ1-6; perhaps TRBD1 as D (5 bases). The receptor was isolated from a young woman in good health and CMV-seronegative. The CDR3 DNA is TGTGCCAGCACTAGGGCCGGGGGAGGTTCACCCCTCCACTTT. Translation: CASTRAGGGSPLHF.